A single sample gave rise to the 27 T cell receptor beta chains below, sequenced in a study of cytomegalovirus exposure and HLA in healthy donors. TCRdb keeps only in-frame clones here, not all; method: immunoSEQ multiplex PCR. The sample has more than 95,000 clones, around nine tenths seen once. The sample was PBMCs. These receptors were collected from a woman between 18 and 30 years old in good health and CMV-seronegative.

The CDR3 spells CASSDPGLAVNEQYF. CDR3 bases: TGCGCCAGCAGTGACCCGGGACTAGCGGTAAACGAGCAGTACTTC. The chain combines TRBV10-1 with TRBJ2-7, with 11 bases aligning to TRBD2. This CDR3 has 15 amino acids. The germline gives CDR1 WNHNN, CDR2 SYGVQD (reference sequence). The V gene end was trimmed by 3 bases and the J gene end by 5 bases; junction bases not matched to a gene: 6.

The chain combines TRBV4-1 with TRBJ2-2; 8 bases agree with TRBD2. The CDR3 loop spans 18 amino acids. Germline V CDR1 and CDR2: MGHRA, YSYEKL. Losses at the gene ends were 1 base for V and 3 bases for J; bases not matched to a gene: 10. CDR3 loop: CASSQAPPAGVYTGELFF. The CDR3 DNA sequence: TGCGCCAGCAGCCAAGCTCCCCCAGCGGGAGTTTACACCGGGGAGCTGTTTTTT.

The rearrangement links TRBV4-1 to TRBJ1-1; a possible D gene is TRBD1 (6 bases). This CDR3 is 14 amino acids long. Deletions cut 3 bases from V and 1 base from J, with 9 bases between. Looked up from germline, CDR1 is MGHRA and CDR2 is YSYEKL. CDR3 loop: CASSQQQGNTEAFF. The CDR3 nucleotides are TGCGCCAGCAGCCAGCAACAGGGGAACACTGAAGCTTTCTTT.

Here the CDR3 DNA reads TGTGCCAGCAGCTTGGCCGGACAGCCAAATTCACCCCTCCACTTT. The encoded protein is CASSLAGQPNSPLHF. The V and J genes are TRBV5-4 and TRBJ1-6; TRBD1 is a possible D gene (6 bases). V lost 0 bases to trimming and J lost 7 bases, with 11 bases between them. This CDR3 comprises 15 residues. The germline CDR1 and CDR2 sequences are SGHNT and YYREEE (reference sequence).

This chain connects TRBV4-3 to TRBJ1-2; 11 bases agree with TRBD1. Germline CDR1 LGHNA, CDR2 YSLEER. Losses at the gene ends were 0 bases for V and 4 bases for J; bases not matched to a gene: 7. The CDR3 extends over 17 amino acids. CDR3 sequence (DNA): TGCGCCAGCAGCCAAGATCTAGGGGACAGGGGGGGCTATGGCTACACCTTC. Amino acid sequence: CASSQDLGDRGGYGYTF.

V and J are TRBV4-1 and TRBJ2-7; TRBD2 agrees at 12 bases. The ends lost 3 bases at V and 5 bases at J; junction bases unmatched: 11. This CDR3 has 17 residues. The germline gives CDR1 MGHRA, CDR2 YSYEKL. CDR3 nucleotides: TGCGCCAGCAGCCATGGAAATCTAGCGGGAGGGCCCCACGAGCAGTACTTC. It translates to CASSHGNLAGGPHEQYF.

CDR3 sequence: CASSLSFEQGAMEFF. As DNA, the CDR3 is TGTGCCAGCAGTTTATCGTTCGAACAGGGGGCAATGGAGTTCTTC. This chain uses TRBV27 with TRBJ2-1; 9 nucleotides line up with TRBD1. Losses at the gene ends were 0 bases for V and 14 bases for J; bases not matched to a gene: 11. In germline, CDR1 is MNHEY, CDR2 SMNVEV (reference sequence). This CDR3 is 15 amino acids long.

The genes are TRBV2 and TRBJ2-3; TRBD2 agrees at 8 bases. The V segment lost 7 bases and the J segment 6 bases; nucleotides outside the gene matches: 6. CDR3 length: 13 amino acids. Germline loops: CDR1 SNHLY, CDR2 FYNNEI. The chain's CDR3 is CASIAGGSDTQYF. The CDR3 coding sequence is TGTGCCAGCATTGCGGGGGGATCTGATACGCAGTATTTT.

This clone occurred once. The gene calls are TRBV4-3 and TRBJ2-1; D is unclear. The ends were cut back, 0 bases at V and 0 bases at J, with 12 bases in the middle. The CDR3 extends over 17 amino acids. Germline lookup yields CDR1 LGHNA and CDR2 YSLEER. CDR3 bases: TGCGCCAGCAGCCAAGAATTACAGCTTTCCTCCTACAATGAGCAGTTCTTC. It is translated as CASSQELQLSSYNEQFF.

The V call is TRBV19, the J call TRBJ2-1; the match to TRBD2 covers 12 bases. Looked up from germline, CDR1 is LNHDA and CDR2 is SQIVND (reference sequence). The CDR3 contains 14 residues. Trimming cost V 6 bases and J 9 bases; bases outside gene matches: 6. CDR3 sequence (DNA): TGTGCCAGTAGGCTCCTAGCGGGAGGGGGTGAGCAGTTCTTC. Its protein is CASRLLAGGGEQFF. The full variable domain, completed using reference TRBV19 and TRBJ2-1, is DGGITQSPKYLFRKEGQNVTLSCEQNLNHDAMYWYRQDPGQGLRLIYYSQIVNDFQKGDIAEGYSVSREKKESFPLTVTSAQKNPTAFYLCASRLLAGGGEQFFGPGTRLTVL.

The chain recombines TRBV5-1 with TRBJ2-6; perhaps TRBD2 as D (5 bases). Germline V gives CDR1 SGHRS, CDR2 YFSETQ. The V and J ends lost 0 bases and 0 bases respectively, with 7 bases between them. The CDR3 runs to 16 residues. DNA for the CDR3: TGCGCCAGCAGCTTGGCCGGGGTCTCTGGGGCCAACGTCCTGACTTTC. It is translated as CASSLAGVSGANVLTF.

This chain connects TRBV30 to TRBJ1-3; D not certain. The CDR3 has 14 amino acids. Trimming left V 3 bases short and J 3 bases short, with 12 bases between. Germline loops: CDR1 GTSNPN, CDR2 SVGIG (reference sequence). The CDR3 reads CAWSRGENGNTIYF. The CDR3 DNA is TGTGCCTGGAGCCGCGGGGAGAATGGAAACACCATATATTTT.

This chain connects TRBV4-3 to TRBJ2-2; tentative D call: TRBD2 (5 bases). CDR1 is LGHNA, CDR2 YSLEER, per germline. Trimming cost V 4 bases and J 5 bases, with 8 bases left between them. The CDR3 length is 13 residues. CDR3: CASSRDYTGELFF. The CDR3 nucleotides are TGCGCCAGCAGCCGAGACTATACCGGGGAGCTGTTTTTT.

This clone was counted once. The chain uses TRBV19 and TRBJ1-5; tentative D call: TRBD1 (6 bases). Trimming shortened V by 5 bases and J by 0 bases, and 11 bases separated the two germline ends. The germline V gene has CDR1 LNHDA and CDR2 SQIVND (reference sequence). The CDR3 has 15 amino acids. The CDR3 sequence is CASSRDKNSNQPQHF. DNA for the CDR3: TGTGCCAGTAGTCGGGACAAAAATAGCAATCAGCCCCAGCATTTT.

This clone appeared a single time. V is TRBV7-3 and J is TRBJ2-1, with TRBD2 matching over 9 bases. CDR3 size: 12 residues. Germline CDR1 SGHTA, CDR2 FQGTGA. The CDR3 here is CEPGLAFNEQFF. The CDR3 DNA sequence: TGTGAGCCGGGACTAGCATTCAATGAGCAGTTCTTC.

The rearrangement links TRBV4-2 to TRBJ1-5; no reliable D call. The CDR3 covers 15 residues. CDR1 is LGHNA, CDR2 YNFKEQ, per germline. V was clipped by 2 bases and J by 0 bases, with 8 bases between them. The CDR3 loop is CASSQSWSSNQPQHF. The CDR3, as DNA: TGTGCCAGCAGCCAATCTTGGAGTAGCAATCAGCCCCAGCATTTT.

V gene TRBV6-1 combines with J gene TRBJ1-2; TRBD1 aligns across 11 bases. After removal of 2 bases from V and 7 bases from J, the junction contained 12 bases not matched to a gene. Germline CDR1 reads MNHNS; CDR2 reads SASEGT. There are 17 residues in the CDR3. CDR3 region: CASSEWTGGDRPSGYTF. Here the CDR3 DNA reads TGTGCCAGCAGTGAATGGACAGGGGGCGACCGGCCGAGTGGCTACACCTTC.

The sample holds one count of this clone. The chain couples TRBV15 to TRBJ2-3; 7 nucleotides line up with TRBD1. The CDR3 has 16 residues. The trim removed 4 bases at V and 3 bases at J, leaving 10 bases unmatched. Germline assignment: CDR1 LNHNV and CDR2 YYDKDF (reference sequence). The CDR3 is CATSTYSQGTTDTQYF. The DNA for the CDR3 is TGTGCCACCAGCACCTATTCACAGGGGACAACAGATACGCAGTATTTT.

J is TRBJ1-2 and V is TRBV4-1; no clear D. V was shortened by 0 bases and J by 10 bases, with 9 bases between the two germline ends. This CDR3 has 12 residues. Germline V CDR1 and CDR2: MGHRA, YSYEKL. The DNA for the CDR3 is TGCGCCAGCAGCCAAGATCTCCGCTACTACACCTTC. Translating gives CASSQDLRYYTF.

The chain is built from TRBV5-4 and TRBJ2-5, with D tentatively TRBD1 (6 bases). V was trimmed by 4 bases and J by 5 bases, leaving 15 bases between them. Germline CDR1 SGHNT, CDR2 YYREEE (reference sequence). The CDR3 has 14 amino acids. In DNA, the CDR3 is TGTGCCAGCAGCGGGCAGGGGCGCTCCGAGACCCAGTACTTC. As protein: CASSGQGRSETQYF.

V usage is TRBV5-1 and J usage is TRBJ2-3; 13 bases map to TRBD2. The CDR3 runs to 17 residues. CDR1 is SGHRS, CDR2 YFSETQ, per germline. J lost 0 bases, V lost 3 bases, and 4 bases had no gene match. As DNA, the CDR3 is TGCGCCAGCAGCTCAGGGACTAGCGGGACAAGCACAGATACGCAGTATTTT. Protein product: CASSSGTSGTSTDTQYF.

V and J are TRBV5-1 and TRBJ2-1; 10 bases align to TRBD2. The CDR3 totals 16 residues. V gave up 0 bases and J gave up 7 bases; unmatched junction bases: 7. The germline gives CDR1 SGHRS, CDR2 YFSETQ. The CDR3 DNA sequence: TGCGCCAGCAGCTTGGGGGAGGCTAGCGGGGGTAATGAGCAGTTCTTC. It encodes CASSLGEASGGNEQFF. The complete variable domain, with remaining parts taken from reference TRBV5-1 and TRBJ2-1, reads KAGVTQTPRYLIKTRGQQVTLSCSPISGHRSVSWYQQTPGQGLQFLFEYFSETQRNKGNFPGRFSGRQFSNSRSEMNVSTLELGDSALYLCASSLGEASGGNEQFFGPGTRLTVL.

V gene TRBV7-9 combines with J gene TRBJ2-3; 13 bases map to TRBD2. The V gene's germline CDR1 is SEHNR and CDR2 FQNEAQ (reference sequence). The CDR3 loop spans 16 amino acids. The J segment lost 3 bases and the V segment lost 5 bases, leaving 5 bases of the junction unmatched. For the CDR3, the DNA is TGTGCCAGCAGCCCGGGGACTAGCGGGGTGACAGATACGCAGTATTTT. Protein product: CASSPGTSGVTDTQYF.

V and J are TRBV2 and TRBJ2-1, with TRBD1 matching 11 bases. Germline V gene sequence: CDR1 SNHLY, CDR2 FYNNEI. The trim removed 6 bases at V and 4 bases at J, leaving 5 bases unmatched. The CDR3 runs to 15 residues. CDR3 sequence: CASRSGQGAYNEQFF. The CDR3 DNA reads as TGTGCCAGCAGATCCGGACAGGGGGCTTACAATGAGCAGTTCTTC.

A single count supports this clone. CDR3 loop: CASSLDLQGLSEQFF. For the CDR3, the DNA is TGCGCCAGCAGCTTGGATCTACAGGGGTTGAGTGAGCAGTTCTTC. The chain employs TRBV5-1 and TRBJ2-1, with 7 positions matching TRBD1. CDR1 SGHRS and CDR2 YFSETQ come from the germline V gene. J gave up 9 bases and V 0 bases, and 9 bases lay outside the gene matches. The CDR3 runs 15 residues.

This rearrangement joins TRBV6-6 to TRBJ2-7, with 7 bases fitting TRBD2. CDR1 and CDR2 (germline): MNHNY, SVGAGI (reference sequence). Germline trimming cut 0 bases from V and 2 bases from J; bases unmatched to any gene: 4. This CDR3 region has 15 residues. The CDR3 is CASSYSSSGAYEQYF. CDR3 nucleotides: TGTGCCAGCAGTTACTCTTCTAGCGGTGCCTACGAGCAGTACTTC.

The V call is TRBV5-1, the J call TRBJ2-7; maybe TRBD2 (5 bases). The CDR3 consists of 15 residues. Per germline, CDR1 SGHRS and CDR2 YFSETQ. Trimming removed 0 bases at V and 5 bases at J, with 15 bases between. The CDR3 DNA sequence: TGCGCCAGCAGCTTGGGTGTCATGTCCGGGGACGAGCAGTACTTC. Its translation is CASSLGVMSGDEQYF.